The 10 T cell receptor beta chains given below trace back to one sample, sequenced in a study of blood T cell repertoires in COVID-19. Assay used: immunoSEQ multiplex PCR; TCRdb lists only in-frame clones, some missing. Seen here are 300,000 to 400,000 clones, 90% observed once, and the top ten hold around 2.7%. Sequenced material: PBMCs or T cells enriched from blood (not recorded which). The receptors come from a man between 60 and 75 years old who had recovered from COVID-19.

This clone was observed a handful of times. This chain connects TRBV2 to TRBJ1-5; D is perhaps TRBD1 (6 bases). The CDR3 is made up of 15 amino acids. CDR1 is SNHLY, CDR2 FYNNEI, per germline. Trimming took off 5 bases at V and 2 bases at J, with 13 bases between the two ends. The CDR3 bases are TGTGCCAGCAGTCCTGACAGGCCTGGCAATCAGCCCCAGCATTTT. Protein sequence: CASSPDRPGNQPQHF.

The chain combines TRBV5-6 with TRBJ1-4; D gene ambiguous. V was shortened by 0 bases and J by 4 bases, with 7 bases between the two germline ends. Per germline, CDR1 SGHDT and CDR2 YYEEEE. The CDR3 length is 14 residues. The CDR3 DNA reads as TGTGCCAGCAGCTTGGAGCCTTTTAATGAAAAACTGTTTTTT. This translates into CASSLEPFNEKLFF.

The chain uses TRBV9 and TRBJ2-1; the D gene is possibly TRBD2 (5 bases). The CDR3 has 14 amino acids. Germline V gives CDR1 SGDLS, CDR2 YYNGEE. The germline V and J ends were trimmed by 4 bases and 4 bases, with 12 bases remaining between them. CDR3 coding DNA: TGTGCCAGCAGCTCCAATACGGGGTACAATGAGCAGTTCTTC. It is translated as CASSSNTGYNEQFF.

This chain joins TRBV7-2 and TRBJ2-3; 14 nucleotides match TRBD2. The CDR3 runs 15 residues. Germline CDR1 SGHTA, CDR2 FQGNSA. V dropped 5 bases and J dropped 6; count of bases not matched to a gene: 4. The CDR3 nucleotides read TGTGCCAGCAGCCCACGGACTAGCGGGAGGGATACGCAGTATTTT. It yields the protein CASSPRTSGRDTQYF.

The chain couples TRBV7-9 to TRBJ1-1; perhaps TRBD1 as D (5 bases). In germline, CDR1 is SEHNR, CDR2 FQNEAQ (reference sequence). V lost 6 bases, J lost 2 bases, and 13 bases lay in between. The CDR3 runs 14 residues. The CDR3 reads CASSTDSFNTEAFF. As DNA, the CDR3 is TGTGCCAGCAGTACCGACAGCTTTAACACTGAAGCTTTCTTT.

This chain links TRBV2 with TRBJ1-6, with D tentatively TRBD1 (5 bases). Trimming pared 7 bases from V and 8 bases from J, leaving 15 bases between. CDR3 length: 14 amino acids. Germline V CDR1 and CDR2: SNHLY, FYNNEI. As DNA, the CDR3 is TGTGCCAGCATCGCCCAGGGTATCGATTCACCCCTCCACTTT. It translates to CASIAQGIDSPLHF.

V is TRBV30 and J is TRBJ1-6, with TRBD1 identical over 9 bases. This CDR3 region has 15 residues. The germline V gene encodes CDR1 GTSNPN and CDR2 SVGIG (reference sequence). Trimming at V came to 0 bases and at J to 7 bases, leaving 4 bases not matched to a gene. The CDR3 spells CAWSVQGTGNSPLHF. Written as DNA, the CDR3 is TGTGCCTGGAGTGTACAAGGGACAGGGAATTCACCCCTCCACTTT.

This sequence joins TRBV2 and TRBJ2-1, with a possible D match to TRBD1 (6 bases). V was cut by 6 bases and J by 6 bases, with 21 bases left in between. Germline loops: CDR1 SNHLY, CDR2 FYNNEI. CDR3 length: 16 amino acids. CDR3 sequence reads: CASSADRLRGGNEQFF. CDR3 nucleotides: TGTGCCAGCAGCGCAGACAGGCTGAGAGGAGGCAATGAGCAGTTCTTC.

This clone was observed a single time. J is TRBJ1-4 and V is TRBV9, with a weak D call TRBD1 (5 bases). The ends were cut back, 2 bases at V and 4 bases at J, with 15 bases in the middle. Germline values: CDR1 SGDLS, CDR2 YYNGEE. This CDR3 has 16 residues. The CDR3 sequence: CASSVDRGDGNEKLFF. The CDR3 DNA follows: TGTGCCAGCAGCGTCGACAGAGGAGACGGTAATGAAAAACTGTTTTTT.

The V call is TRBV4-3, the J call TRBJ1-2; D is possibly TRBD1 (5 bases). Between the trimmed V and J ends, which lost 4 bases and 3 bases, there was a span of 12 bases. From germline, CDR1 is LGHNA and CDR2 YSLEER. CDR3 length equals 14 residues. The CDR3 region is CASSRERRDYGYTF. CDR3 bases: TGCGCCAGCAGCCGAGAACGCAGGGACTATGGCTACACCTTC.